The clone carrying this T cell receptor (beta chain) was observed a single time. Its antigen is currently unknown. These data belong to a study of cytomegalovirus exposure and HLA in healthy donors. General study results and limits: Rarity characterized most TCR sequences, yet some public TCRs appeared in many donors. Within an earlier analysis, most TCR beta V segments proved productive either about 87% or about 30% of the time. In a later analysis, V- and J-gene trimming of beta chains associated with a DCLRE1C missense variant, replicated independently.

PCR used 60 Vbeta primers and 13 Jbeta primers. Data came from immunoSEQ multiplex PCR; TCRdb stores just in-frame clones and leaves some out. Of 160,000 or so clones in the sample, approximately 80% were seen once. The source is a male donor in good health and CMV-seronegative. The sequenced material came from PBMCs.

CDR3 sequence reads: CASSLSMNTEAFF. DNA for the CDR3: TGTGCCAGCAGCCTCTCTATGAACACTGAAGCTTTCTTT. The V and J genes are TRBV11-2 and TRBJ1-1; D not resolved. Trimming stripped 5 bases from V and 0 bases from J, with 7 bases between. The CDR3 loop spans 13 amino acids. Germline values: CDR1 SGHAT, CDR2 FQNNGV.